The clone carrying this TCR beta chain was observed a few times. Antigen unknown. These data are taken from a study of T cell responses to AZD1222 COVID-19 vaccine. Study findings and constraints: There were vaccine-associated CD4 TCRs across spike, dominant at 160-218 and 743-854. Two AZD1222 administrations were followed by greater Spike-specific TCR breadth and depth.

J lost 2 bases, V lost 4 bases, and 4 bases had no gene match. In germline, CDR1 is LNHNV, CDR2 YYDKDF (reference sequence). The CDR3 length is 15 residues. Generated by immunoSEQ multiplex PCR, the TCRdb table keeps only in-frame clones and is missing some. The table includes about 150,000 clones, 70% to 90% detected once. The sequence came from an adult who had recovered from COVID-19. The chain combines TRBV15 with TRBJ2-7, with 11 bases fitting TRBD1. This sample comprised peripheral blood, obtained after recovery from COVID-19. In nucleotides, the CDR3 is TGTGCCACCAGCACCCGGGACAGGGGGACCTACGAGCAGTACTTC. Protein sequence: CATSTRDRGTYEQYF. Full variable domain (remainder filled in from reference TRBV15 and TRBJ2-7): DAMVIQNPRYQVTQFGKPVTLSCSQTLNHNVMYWYQQKSSQAPKLLFHYYDKDFNNEADTPDNFQSRRPNTSFCFLDIRSPGLGDTAMYLCATSTRDRGTYEQYFGPGTRLTVT.